This passage covers 18 T cell receptor beta chains from one sample sequenced in a study of response to subunit inactivated influenza vaccine. TCRdb used MiXCR to reprocess the RT-PCR reads, holding one entry per CDR3 protein. The sample records 450,000 to 700,000 distinct CDR3 sequences, 11% to 15% being singletons. The source was PBMCs from blood, collected roughly 13 days after vaccination. The receptors shown here come from a man aged 50-59 years who received an inactivated influenza vaccine.

This rearrangement joins TRBV11-2 to TRBJ2-1; 8 bases map to TRBD1. V was pared by 3 bases and J by 7 bases, with 5 bases of the junction left unmatched. Germline V lookup: CDR1 SGHAT, CDR2 FQNNGV. The CDR3 consists of 14 residues. The CDR3 is CASSFRDRSNEQFF. For the CDR3, the DNA is TGTGCCAGCAGCTTCCGGGACAGGTCTAATGAGCAGTTCTTC.

This clonotype was found a few times. The rearrangement links TRBV27 to TRBJ1-2; a possible D gene is TRBD1 (6 bases). Germline loops: CDR1 MNHEY, CDR2 SMNVEV (reference sequence). The ends were cut back, 5 bases at V and 2 bases at J, with 12 bases in the middle. The CDR3 contains 14 residues. The CDR3 is CASSIHRANYGYTF. Written as DNA, the CDR3 is TGTGCCAGCAGTATCCACAGGGCGAACTATGGCTACACCTTC.

The rearrangement joins TRBV5-1 to TRBJ2-1, with TRBD2 matching over 10 bases. CDR1 and CDR2 from the germline V gene are SGHRS and YFSETQ. V shed 5 bases and J 5 bases; nucleotides not matched to a gene: 7. CDR3 size: 15 residues. CDR3: CASRGTSGINNEQFF. CDR3 in DNA: TGCGCCAGCAGGGGAACTAGCGGGATAAACAATGAGCAGTTCTTC. Full variable domain (remainder filled in from reference TRBV5-1 and TRBJ2-1): KAGVTQTPRYLIKTRGQQVTLSCSPISGHRSVSWYQQTPGQGLQFLFEYFSETQRNKGNFPGRFSGRQFSNSRSEMNVSTLELGDSALYLCASRGTSGINNEQFFGPGTRLTVL.

The chain recombines TRBV12-3 or TRBV12-4 with TRBJ2-3; 10 positions agree with TRBD2. V was pared by 3 bases and J by 5 bases, with 8 bases of the junction left unmatched. The CDR3 sequence is 16 residues long. This chain's CDR3 is CASSFGTSGTGDTQYF. CDR3 coding DNA: TGTGCCAGCAGTTTCGGTACTAGCGGGACCGGAGATACGCAGTATTTT.

The chain is built from TRBV7-2 and TRBJ2-1; D unclear. With 7 bases removed from V and 6 bases from J, the gap between germline ends came to 10 bases. Germline CDR1 and CDR2: SGHTA and FQGNSA. The CDR3 runs to 12 residues. CDR3 loop: CASTQGSNEQFF. CDR3 DNA sequence: TGTGCCAGCACCCAAGGGTCCAATGAGCAGTTCTTC.

The rearrangement joins TRBV27 to TRBJ2-5; D gene unclear. The CDR3 is 13 residues long. Germline V gene lookup returns CDR1 MNHEY and CDR2 SMNVEV (reference sequence). Trimming removed 7 bases from V and 3 bases from J, with 12 bases in between. The CDR3 region is CASMTRQEETQYF. Here the CDR3 DNA reads TGTGCCAGCATGACGAGGCAGGAAGAGACCCAGTACTTC.

The genes are TRBV3-1 and TRBJ2-5; D gene unclear. Trimming shortened V by 2 bases and J by 1 base, and 11 bases separated the two germline ends. Looked up from germline, CDR1 is LGHDT and CDR2 is YNNKEL (reference sequence). The CDR3 is 15 residues long. CDR3 bases: TGTGCCAGCAGCCAATCTCAGGTGATCCAAGAGACCCAGTACTTC. Its translation: CASSQSQVIQETQYF.

This clonotype was detected only a few times. The V and J genes are TRBV27 and TRBJ2-7; 11 bases match TRBD2. Germline-derived CDR1 and CDR2 are MNHEY and SMNVEV (reference sequence). The CDR3 covers 17 residues. Trimming took 5 bases from V and 7 from J; bases not matched to a gene: 16. The CDR3 here is CASSPLTSGAFLEEQYF. Here the CDR3 DNA reads TGTGCCAGCAGTCCTCTGACTAGCGGGGCTTTCCTAGAGGAGCAGTACTTC.

This clonotype was observed a few times. The chain joins TRBV4-2 to TRBJ2-3; 8 bases match TRBD1. Per the germline V gene, CDR1 is LGHNA and CDR2 is YNFKEQ. The ends lost 0 bases at V and 4 bases at J; junction bases unmatched: 6. The CDR3 contains 16 residues. CDR3 amino acids: CASSQDGQGASDTQYF. CDR3 nucleotides: TGTGCCAGCAGCCAAGACGGGCAGGGGGCATCAGATACGCAGTATTTT.

This sequence joins TRBV9 and TRBJ2-7; D perhaps matches TRBD2 (6 bases). Between the trimmed V and J ends, which lost 7 bases and 2 bases, there was a span of 10 bases. The V gene's germline CDR1 is SGDLS and CDR2 YYNGEE. The CDR3 has 12 residues. CDR3 protein: CASGSGPYEQYF. CDR3 nucleotide sequence: TGTGCCAGCGGTAGCGGCCCCTACGAGCAGTACTTC.

This clonotype came up a few times. V is TRBV6-5 and J is TRBJ2-7; the D gene is possibly TRBD2 (6 bases). The CDR3 runs to 13 residues. The ends were cut back, 0 bases at V and 9 bases at J, with 12 bases in the middle. Germline CDR1 reads MNHEY; CDR2 reads SVGAGI. The CDR3: CASSYSGRRVQYF. The CDR3 region has the DNA TGTGCCAGCAGTTACTCGGGGAGGCGTGTGCAGTACTTC.

This clonotype has more than one count but fewer than ten. The rearrangement uses TRBV19 and TRBJ1-1; unclear D gene. V was cut by 1 base and J by 0 bases, with 9 bases left in between. Per germline, CDR1 LNHDA and CDR2 SQIVND (reference sequence). This CDR3 contains 15 residues. The CDR3 nucleotides are TGTGCCAGTAGTATAGCGGCGGTCCTGAACACTGAAGCTTTCTTT. Its translation: CASSIAAVLNTEAFF. The entire variable domain, with the rest obtained from reference TRBV19 and TRBJ1-1, is as follows: DGGITQSPKYLFRKEGQNVTLSCEQNLNHDAMYWYRQDPGQGLRLIYYSQIVNDFQKGDIAEGYSVSREKKESFPLTVTSAQKNPTAFYLCASSIAAVLNTEAFFGQGTRLTVV.

V and J are TRBV28 and TRBJ2-7; 7 bases line up with TRBD2. The J segment lost 2 bases and the V segment lost 3 bases, leaving 31 bases of the junction unmatched. Germline V gene sequence: CDR1 MDHEN, CDR2 SYDVKM. The CDR3 covers 23 residues. The CDR3, as DNA: TGTGCCAGCAGTTTTGCCCCGTCAGGAGATCCACGATCGGCGGGAGTATTTACCTACGAGCAGTACTTC. The encoded protein is CASSFAPSGDPRSAGVFTYEQYF.

This chain joins TRBV25-1 and TRBJ2-1, with 8 bases lining up with TRBD2. The V gene's germline CDR1 is MGHDK and CDR2 SYGVNS. Unmatched junction bases numbered 17, after V lost 5 bases and J lost 5 bases. This CDR3 is 18 amino acids long. CDR3 bases: TGTGCCAGCAGTTCCTGGACTAGCTACTTTGGGTCCCACAATGAGCAGTTCTTC. Translating it yields CASSSWTSYFGSHNEQFF. Drawing the rest from reference TRBV25-1 and TRBJ2-1, the complete variable domain is EADIYQTPRYLVIGTGKKITLECSQTMGHDKMYWYQQDPGMELHLIHYSYGVNSTEKGDLSSESTVSRIRTEHFPLTLESARPSHTSQYLCASSSWTSYFGSHNEQFFGPGTRLTVL.

The rearrangement joins TRBV6-5 to TRBJ1-1, with D perhaps TRBD1 (5 bases). The germline V gene encodes CDR1 MNHEY and CDR2 SVGAGI. CDR3 length equals 15 residues. V dropped 0 bases and J dropped 5 bases, with 13 bases sitting between them. The CDR3, as DNA: TGTGCCAGCAGTTACTCGAGTACCGGGGCGACTGAAGCTTTCTTT. Translating gives CASSYSSTGATEAFF.

In its sample, this clonotype was seen many times. The rearrangement links TRBV20-1 to TRBJ1-6, with 9 bases fitting TRBD1. This CDR3 spans 13 amino acids. Germline lookup yields CDR1 DFQATT and CDR2 SNEGSKA (reference sequence). V trimming: 5 bases; J trimming: 9 bases; junction bases outside the gene matches: 5. The CDR3 protein is CSAFLDRGSPLHF. In DNA, the CDR3 is TGCAGTGCTTTCTTGGACAGGGGTTCACCCCTCCACTTT.

In its sample, this clonotype was seen many times. CDR3 coding DNA: TGCGCCAGCAGCTTGGGGCAGGACTCTGGAAACACCATATATTTT. Translation: CASSLGQDSGNTIYF. The chain carries TRBV5-1 and TRBJ1-3; D is unclear. V was shortened by 0 bases and J by 0 bases, with 7 bases between the two germline ends. Germline CDR1 and CDR2: SGHRS and YFSETQ. The CDR3 length is 15 residues.

The table lists this clonotype with a few counts. V gene TRBV28 combines with J gene TRBJ2-7, with D tentatively TRBD1 (5 bases). The V gene lost 8 bases and the J gene lost 6 bases, with 23 bases spanning the gap. Germline assignment: CDR1 MDHEN and CDR2 SYDVKM. The CDR3 covers 15 residues. This CDR3 reads CASVRANRQFSEQYF. CDR3 sequence (DNA): TGTGCCAGCGTTAGGGCGAACAGGCAGTTCTCCGAGCAGTACTTC.